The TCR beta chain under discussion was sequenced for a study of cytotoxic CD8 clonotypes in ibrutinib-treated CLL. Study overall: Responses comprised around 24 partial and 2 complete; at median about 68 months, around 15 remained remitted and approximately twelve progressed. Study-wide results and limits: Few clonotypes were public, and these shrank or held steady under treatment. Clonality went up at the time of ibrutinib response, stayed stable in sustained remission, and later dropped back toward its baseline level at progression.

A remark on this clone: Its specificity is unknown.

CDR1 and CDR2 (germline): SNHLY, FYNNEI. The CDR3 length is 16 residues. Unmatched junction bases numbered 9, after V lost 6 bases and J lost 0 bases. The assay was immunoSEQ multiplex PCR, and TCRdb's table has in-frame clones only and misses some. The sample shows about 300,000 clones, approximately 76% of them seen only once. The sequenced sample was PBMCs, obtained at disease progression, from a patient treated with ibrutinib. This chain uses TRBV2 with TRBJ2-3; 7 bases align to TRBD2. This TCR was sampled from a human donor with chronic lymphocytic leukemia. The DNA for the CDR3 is TGTGCCAGCAGGAACCCCTCGCGGGGGAGCACAGATACGCAGTATTTT. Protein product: CASRNPSRGSTDTQYF.